Listed below are T cell receptor beta chains from one sample, sequenced in a study of T cell responses to AZD1222 COVID-19 vaccine. TCRdb keeps only in-frame clones here, not all; method: immunoSEQ multiplex PCR. This repertoire shows around 120,000 clones, about 92% found once; its top ten account for 14%. The sequenced sample was peripheral blood, obtained on day 0 of AZD1222 vaccination. These receptor sequences come from an adult in good health. Both conserved end residues are part of each CDR3. The D gene is left open where the match is weak. Size is stated for part of the rows, as once, few or many counts, or as a class when the clone is expanded.

cdr3_nt	cdr3_aa	v_call	j_call	d_call	clone_size
TGTGCCAGCAGCCCTGGTAGCGGGAACTACGAGCAGTACTTC	CASSPGSGNYEQYF	TRBV5-4	TRBJ2-7	TRBD2	.
TGTGCCAGCAGCCCTCGGACAGGGGCTGATTCACCCCTCCACTTT	CASSPRTGADSPLHF	TRBV11-2	TRBJ1-6	TRBD1	.
TGTGCCAGCAGTGGGGCGTGGGGTGGCTACACCTTC	CASSGAWGGYTF	TRBV25-1	TRBJ1-2	.	once
TGTGCCAGCAGCTTGGGACTAGGGGTTAGCTCCTATAATTCACCCCTCCACTTT	CASSLGLGVSSYNSPLHF	TRBV5-4	TRBJ1-6	.	.
TGTGCCAGCAGGACAGGGCAAAGCACTGAAGCTTTCTTT	CASRTGQSTEAFF	TRBV7-2	TRBJ1-1	TRBD1	.
TGTGCCAGCAGCTTGAGGCCCGATGAGGCTTTCTTT	CASSLRPDEAFF	TRBV5-6	TRBJ1-1	.	.
TGTGCCAGCAGCGGACAGATCAGGGGGATAAATTCACCCCTCCACTTT	CASSGQIRGINSPLHF	TRBV9	TRBJ1-6	TRBD1	.
TGTGCCAGCAGGCCCGACAGTAGTAATGAAAAACTGTTTTTT	CASRPDSSNEKLFF	TRBV7-9	TRBJ1-4	.	.
TGTGCCACCAGTGATTTGGGGGGGGGAGGCGTGGATACGCAGTATTTT	CATSDLGGGGVDTQYF	TRBV24-1	TRBJ2-3	TRBD2	few
TGTGCCAGCAGTTCGGCCAGCGGGAGTTACGAGCAGTACTTC	CASSSASGSYEQYF	TRBV28	TRBJ2-7	TRBD2	.
TGTGCCAGCAGTCTAAATCAGCCCCAGCATTTT	CASSLNQPQHF	TRBV2	TRBJ1-5	.	.
TGTGCCAGCAGTGAGGACAGGGGGCGAGGCAATTCACCCCTCCACTTT	CASSEDRGRGNSPLHF	TRBV6-4	TRBJ1-6	TRBD1	.
TGCAGTGCCGGTGAACAGGGTTCACCCGGGGAGCTGTTTTTT	CSAGEQGSPGELFF	TRBV29-1	TRBJ2-2	.	once
TGCGCCAGCAGCCAAGATCGAAGTAAGGGTAATGAGCAGTTCTTC	CASSQDRSKGNEQFF	TRBV4-3	TRBJ2-1	.	.
TGCAGCGTTGATGAGCGGGGGGGCAACGAGCAGTACTTC	CSVDERGGNEQYF	TRBV29-1	TRBJ2-7	TRBD2	.
TGCGCCCGCTGGGGGGGACCGGGGGCTGATCAGCCCCAGCATTTT	CARWGGPGADQPQHF	TRBV5-1	TRBJ1-5	.	.
TGTGCCACCAGCAGAGCTAATCAGCCCCAGCATTTT	CATSRANQPQHF	TRBV15	TRBJ1-5	.	.
TGTGCCAGCAGTCCTTCACCTCGGGAGACCCAGTACTTC	CASSPSPRETQYF	TRBV6-5	TRBJ2-5	.	.
TGCGCCAGCAGCTTTTATTTGCGGGTGGTCAATGAGCAGTTCTTC	CASSFYLRVVNEQFF	TRBV5-1	TRBJ2-1	.	.
TGCAGTGCCCGGACAGAAGAGGCCTTC	CSARTEEAF	TRBV20-1	TRBJ1-2	.	once
TGTGCCAGTAGTGCCAAGCCCGATATCGATTCACCCCTCCACTTT	CASSAKPDIDSPLHF	TRBV19	TRBJ1-6	.	.
TGTGCCAGCAGCTTAGCGCGTTCCGCGGGAGGGCGGGAGCTGTTTTTT	CASSLARSAGGRELFF	TRBV7-8	TRBJ2-2	TRBD2	.
TGTGCCAGCAACTTGGCCGGGGCTGAAGCTTTCTTT	CASNLAGAEAFF	TRBV6-5	TRBJ1-1	.	.
TGTGCCACCAGCAGGCTACCCCCCCGGGGCTCCTACAATGAGCAGTTCTTC	CATSRLPPRGSYNEQFF	TRBV15	TRBJ2-1	.	.
TGTGCCTGGAGTGGGAGGGGCGCGGCTAACTATGGCTACACCTTC	CAWSGRGAANYGYTF	TRBV30	TRBJ1-2	.	.
TGCAGCGTGGAAAGGGGTCAGCCACCCTACGAGCAGTACTTC	CSVERGQPPYEQYF	TRBV29-1	TRBJ2-7	.	.
TGTGCCAGCAGTTACTCCCAGCGGGAGGCTAACACCGGGGAGCTGTTTTTT	CASSYSQREANTGELFF	TRBV6-2/TRBV6-3	TRBJ2-2	TRBD2	.
TGTGCCAGCAGGAATAGAAGTCCCCAAGAGACCCAGTACTTC	CASRNRSPQETQYF	TRBV2	TRBJ2-5	.	once
TGTGCCAGCAGCTTAGAACGCCTGGAGCCCCAGCATTTT	CASSLERLEPQHF	TRBV7-6	TRBJ1-5	.	.
TGTGCCAGCAGCCCCGGGGGGACAGGGCTAAAGTCCTCTGGAAACACCATATATTTT	CASSPGGTGLKSSGNTIYF	TRBV7-9	TRBJ1-3	TRBD1	.
TGTGCCAGCAGTTCAGAGGGAGGCTATGGCTACACCTTC	CASSSEGGYGYTF	TRBV9	TRBJ1-2	.	.
TGTGCCAGCAGTTTATATTCCCCAAACACCGGGGAGCTGTTTTTT	CASSLYSPNTGELFF	TRBV28	TRBJ2-2	.	once
TGCAGCGTGGAGCGCGGAGAACGGGAAGGCACAGATACGCAGTATTTT	CSVERGEREGTDTQYF	TRBV29-1	TRBJ2-3	.	.
TGTGCCAGCACCCCCTCGGGGTACAGAGATGAAAAACTGTTTTTT	CASTPSGYRDEKLFF	TRBV28	TRBJ1-4	.	.
TGCGCCAGCAGTGAGGCCAGCAATCAGCCCCAGCATTTT	CASSEASNQPQHF	TRBV10-2	TRBJ1-5	.	once
TGTGCCAGCACCATGGCCGTTAGTACTAACTATGGCTACACCTTC	CASTMAVSTNYGYTF	TRBV6-5	TRBJ1-2	.	.
TGTGCCAGCAGCCAGACAGGGGGCCTGAGCACTGAAGCTTTCTTT	CASSQTGGLSTEAFF	TRBV7-9	TRBJ1-1	TRBD1	.
TGTGCCAGCAGCCATGGACTAGCGGGTCCCTACGAGCAGTACTTC	CASSHGLAGPYEQYF	TRBV7-2	TRBJ2-7	TRBD2	.
TGTGCCAGCAGCTTAGCTGGGTCCTATGGCTACACCTTC	CASSLAGSYGYTF	TRBV11-2	TRBJ1-2	.	.
TGTGCCAGCAGCCTCCGGGGCGGGGAAGCGAACACCGGGGAGCTGTTTTTT	CASSLRGGEANTGELFF	TRBV2	TRBJ2-2	.	.
TGTGCCAGCAAAAGTCAGGGCTACACAGATACGCAGTATTTT	CASKSQGYTDTQYF	TRBV3-1/TRBV3-2	TRBJ2-3	.	.
TGTGCCAGCAGCTTTACAGGGGAAGCGGACTATGGCTACACCTTC	CASSFTGEADYGYTF	TRBV7-9	TRBJ1-2	TRBD1	.
TGTGCCAGCAGCTTGGCTGAGAACTATGGCTACACCTTC	CASSLAENYGYTF	TRBV5-6	TRBJ1-2	.	.
TGTGCTAGTCCTCATCAGCCCCAGCATTTT	CASPHQPQHF	TRBV12-5	TRBJ1-5	.	.